This record looks at one T cell receptor beta chain sequence and its context. Its antigen is not identified. Other DNA sequences in the sample encode the same CDR3. The data were taken from a study of PD-1 blockade in classical Hodgkin lymphoma. Points from the study as a whole: Complete responders showed a baseline diversity that resembled the diversity of newly diagnosed patients.

This CDR3 comprises 14 residues. Germline trimming cut 9 bases from V and 0 bases from J; bases unmatched to any gene: 6. Germline V gene lookup returns CDR1 MDHEN and CDR2 SYDVKM. Documented time point: cycle 4 day 1 (C4D1), after six to seven weeks of nivolumab. All patients experienced relapse after autologous stem cell transplantation, and brentuximab vedotin exposure was variable. After thawing, PBMCs were subjected to magnetic negative selection to isolate CD8+ T cells. Sequencing was performed with immunoSEQ multiplex PCR; in TCRdb, only in-frame clones are kept and a portion is missing. The table includes almost 15,000 clones, roughly 90% detected once.

Sequencing used CD8+ T cells from blood, obtained before the fourth cycle of nivolumab. This chain uses TRBV28 with TRBJ1-1; TRBD1 matches 8 bases. This clonotype originated in a human donor with classical Hodgkin lymphoma. The CDR3 bases are TGTGCCAGTGCCGGACAGGGTCTGAACACTGAAGCTTTCTTT. It encodes CASAGQGLNTEAFF.